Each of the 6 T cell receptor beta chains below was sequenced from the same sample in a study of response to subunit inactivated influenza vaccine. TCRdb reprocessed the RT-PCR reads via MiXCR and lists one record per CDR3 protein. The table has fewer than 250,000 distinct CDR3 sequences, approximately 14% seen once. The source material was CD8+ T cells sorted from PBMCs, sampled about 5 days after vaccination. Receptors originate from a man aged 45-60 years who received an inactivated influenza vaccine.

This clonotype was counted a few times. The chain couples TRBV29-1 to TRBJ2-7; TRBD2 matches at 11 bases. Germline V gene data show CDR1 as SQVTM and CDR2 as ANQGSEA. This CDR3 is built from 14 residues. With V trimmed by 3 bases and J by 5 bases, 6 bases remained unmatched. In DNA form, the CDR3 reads TGCAGCGTTGAGCTAGCGGGAGGTCAACACGAGCAGTACTTC. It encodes CSVELAGGQHEQYF.

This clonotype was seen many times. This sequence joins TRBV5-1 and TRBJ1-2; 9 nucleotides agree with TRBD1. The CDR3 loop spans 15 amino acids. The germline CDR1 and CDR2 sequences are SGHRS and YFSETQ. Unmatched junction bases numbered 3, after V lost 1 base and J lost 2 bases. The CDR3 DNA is TGCGCCAGCAGCTTGTTACAGGGGGCGAACTATGGCTACACCTTC. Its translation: CASSLLQGANYGYTF.

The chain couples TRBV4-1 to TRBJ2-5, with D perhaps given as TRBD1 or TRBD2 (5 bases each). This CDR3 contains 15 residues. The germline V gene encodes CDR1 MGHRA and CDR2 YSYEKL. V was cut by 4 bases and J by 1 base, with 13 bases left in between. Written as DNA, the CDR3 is TGCGCCAGCAGCCCTCCCGGGGCGGGCCAAGAGACCCAGTACTTC. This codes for CASSPPGAGQETQYF.

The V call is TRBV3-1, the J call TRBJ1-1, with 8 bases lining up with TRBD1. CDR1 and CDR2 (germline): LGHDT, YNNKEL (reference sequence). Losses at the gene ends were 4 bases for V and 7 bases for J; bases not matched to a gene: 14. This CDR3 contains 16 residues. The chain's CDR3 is CASSLIFDRGGGEAFF. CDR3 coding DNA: TGTGCCAGCAGCCTTATATTTGACAGGGGAGGGGGTGAAGCTTTCTTT. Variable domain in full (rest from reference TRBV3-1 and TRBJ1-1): DTAVSQTPKYLVTQMGNDKSIKCEQNLGHDTMYWYKQDSKKFLKIMFSYNNKELIINETVPNRFSPKSPDKAHLNLHINSLELGDSAVYFCASSLIFDRGGGEAFFGQGTRLTVV.

CDR3 in amino acids: CASSLGLAGGNEQFF. DNA for the CDR3: TGCGCCAGCAGCCTCGGACTAGCGGGAGGCAATGAGCAGTTCTTC. The chain has TRBV4-3 and TRBJ2-1; 14 positions agree with TRBD2. The CDR3 has 15 residues. The germline V gene encodes CDR1 LGHNA and CDR2 YSLEER. Trimming removed 4 bases from V and 6 bases from J; junction bases left unmatched: 2.

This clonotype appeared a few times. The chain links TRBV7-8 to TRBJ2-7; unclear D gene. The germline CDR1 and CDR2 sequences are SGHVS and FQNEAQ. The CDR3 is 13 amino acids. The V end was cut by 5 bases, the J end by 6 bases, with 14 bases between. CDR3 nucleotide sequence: TGTGCCAGCAGCCATTCCATACCGGGCGAGCAGTACTTC. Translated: CASSHSIPGEQYF.